Below are 15 T cell receptor beta chains sequenced from a single sample in a study of shared clonotypes between healthy human individuals. Clones were sequenced by immunoSEQ multiplex PCR, and TCRdb holds only the in-frame ones, with some missing. Of approximately 940,000 clones listed, over 75% are singletons. The material sequenced was memory CD4+ T cells sorted from blood. Subset reported: CD45RA-negative fraction. The receptors here all came from a man between 18 and 35 years old in good health.

This clone was seen more than once but under ten times. The chain couples TRBV25-1 to TRBJ1-6; possible D gene TRBD1, 5 bases. This CDR3 spans 12 amino acids. CDR1 and CDR2 from the germline V gene are MGHDK and SYGVNS. V shed 2 bases and J shed 12 bases, with 8 bases lying between them. In nucleotides, the CDR3 is TGTGCCAGCAGTGAACCCGGACAACCCCTCCACTTT. This translates into CASSEPGQPLHF.

A word on this clone: This could be a read error, since a much larger clone is one nucleotide away. The chain uses TRBV7-9 and TRBJ2-7; 10 bases align to TRBD2. V shed 5 bases and J 3 bases; nucleotides not matched to a gene: 4. CDR1 and CDR2 from the germline V gene are SEHNR and FQNEAQ (reference sequence). The CDR3 is 14 amino acids. CDR3 in amino acids: CASSPRTSGYEQYF. DNA for the CDR3: TGTGCCAGCAGCCCCAGGACTAGCGGCTACGAGCAGTACTTC.

The rearrangement joins TRBV6-1 to TRBJ2-1, with D possibly matching TRBD1 (5 bases). CDR3 length equals 13 residues. V dropped 5 bases and J dropped 13 bases, with 18 bases sitting between them. Germline V gene lookup returns CDR1 MNHNS and CDR2 SASEGT. CDR3 nucleotides: TGTGCCAGCAGTCCATTAAAGGGGCTTGGTCAGTTCTTC. This gives the protein CASSPLKGLGQFF.

The rearrangement links TRBV5-6 to TRBJ1-3, with TRBD1 identical over 7 bases. CDR1 SGHDT and CDR2 YYEEEE come from the germline V gene. The CDR3 length is 15 residues. The V segment lost 4 bases and the J segment 0 bases; nucleotides outside the gene matches: 4. The CDR3 DNA is TGTGCCAGCAGCCGACAGGGCAACTCTGGAAACACCATATATTTT. Amino acid sequence: CASSRQGNSGNTIYF. Complete variable domain (other parts from reference TRBV5-6 and TRBJ1-3): DAGVTQSPTHLIKTRGQQVTLRCSPKSGHDTVSWYQQALGQGPQFIFQYYEEEERQRGNFPDRFSGHQFPNYSSELNVNALLLGDSALYLCASSRQGNSGNTIYFGEGSWLTVV.

The chain uses TRBV4-1 and TRBJ2-7, with D possibly being TRBD1 (6 bases). The CDR3 has 14 residues. V lost 1 base, J lost 8 bases, and 15 bases lay in between. The germline V gene encodes CDR1 MGHRA and CDR2 YSYEKL. CDR3 loop: CASSQGGQNTKQYF. The CDR3 DNA reads as TGCGCCAGCAGCCAAGGGGGACAAAATACGAAGCAGTACTTC.

This clone was detected once. The rearrangement links TRBV4-2 to TRBJ2-5, with D perhaps assigned TRBD1 or TRBD2 (6 bases each). This CDR3 has 19 amino acids. Trimming removed 1 base from V and 5 bases from J, with 26 bases in between. Germline CDR1 LGHNA, CDR2 YNFKEQ. CDR3 in DNA: TGTGCCAGCAGCCAAGGAGGAGGGGGACAACAAAGCCTTAAGGAGACCCAGTACTTC. Protein product: CASSQGGGGQQSLKETQYF.

The chain recombines TRBV5-4 with TRBJ1-3, with D unclear. Germline CDR1 SGHNT, CDR2 YYREEE (reference sequence). Trimming cost V 4 bases and J 0 bases, with 14 bases left between them. The CDR3 consists of 16 residues. In DNA, the CDR3 is TGTGCCAGCAGCCCCGACGTTACAGCCTCTGGAAACACCATATATTTT. Translation: CASSPDVTASGNTIYF.

The J gene is TRBJ2-3, the V gene TRBV29-1; D assignment may be TRBD1 or TRBD2 (5 bases each). Germline V gene lookup returns CDR1 SQVTM and CDR2 ANQGSEA. This CDR3 region has 15 residues. V lost 1 base and J lost 1, with 12 bases in between. The CDR3 is CSVEGVGTGTDTQYF. The CDR3 bases are TGCAGCGTTGAAGGAGTAGGGACCGGCACAGATACGCAGTATTTT.

V gene TRBV13 combines with J gene TRBJ2-7; D could derive from TRBD1 or TRBD2 (5 bases each). V was shortened by 2 bases and J by 0 bases, with 17 bases between the two germline ends. There are 17 residues in the CDR3. The germline V gene encodes CDR1 PRHDT and CDR2 FYEKMQ (reference sequence). The CDR3 sequence is CASSLKRGEGLSYEQYF. The DNA for the CDR3 is TGTGCCAGCAGCTTAAAAAGAGGTGAGGGGCTCTCCTACGAGCAGTACTTC.

This clone occurred once. This chain connects TRBV7-2 to TRBJ1-1; 7 bases map to TRBD1. The CDR3 is 15 amino acids. J gave up 5 bases and V 5 bases, and 11 bases lay outside the gene matches. Germline lookup yields CDR1 SGHTA and CDR2 FQGNSA. CDR3 DNA: TGTGCCAGCAGCCCTCAGGGGGTGTTAGGAACTGAAGCTTTCTTT. Translated, it gives CASSPQGVLGTEAFF.

The genes are TRBV7-9 and TRBJ2-7; 8 bases are shared with TRBD1. CDR1 SEHNR and CDR2 FQNEAQ come from the germline V gene (reference sequence). The CDR3 totals 15 residues. Trimming took 4 bases from V and 6 from J; bases not matched to a gene: 11. CDR3 nucleotide sequence: TGTGCCAGCAGCTCGCCAGGGGGCGGGTTTTCCGAGCAGTACTTC. This encodes CASSSPGGGFSEQYF.

The chain combines TRBV5-1 with TRBJ1-2; 9 bases align to TRBD1. CDR1 SGHRS and CDR2 YFSETQ come from the germline V gene. Losses at the gene ends were 0 bases for V and 5 bases for J; bases not matched to a gene: 2. The CDR3 runs to 14 residues. CDR3 sequence: CASSLVGTGYGYTF. The CDR3 DNA follows: TGCGCCAGCAGCTTGGTAGGGACAGGGTATGGCTACACCTTC. The whole variable domain, remainder taken from reference TRBV5-1 and TRBJ1-2, is KAGVTQTPRYLIKTRGQQVTLSCSPISGHRSVSWYQQTPGQGLQFLFEYFSETQRNKGNFPGRFSGRQFSNSRSEMNVSTLELGDSALYLCASSLVGTGYGYTFGSGTRLTVV.

The rearrangement uses TRBV27 and TRBJ2-1, with 10 bases fitting TRBD2. After removal of 7 bases from V and 4 bases from J, the junction contained 7 bases not matched to a gene. Germline CDR1 and CDR2: MNHEY and SMNVEV (reference sequence). This CDR3 spans 15 amino acids. The CDR3 region is CASTLAGAQYNEQFF. The CDR3 nucleotides are TGTGCCAGCACCCTAGCGGGGGCCCAATACAATGAGCAGTTCTTC.

The rearrangement joins TRBV5-1 to TRBJ2-2, with 9 bases matching TRBD1. With V trimmed by 4 bases and J by 10 bases, 8 bases remained unmatched. Looked up from germline, CDR1 is SGHRS and CDR2 is YFSETQ. This CDR3 spans 14 amino acids. This chain's CDR3 is CASSTGQGHEELFF. The CDR3, as DNA: TGCGCCAGCAGCACAGGACAGGGGCATGAGGAGCTGTTTTTT.

This chain links TRBV27 with TRBJ2-6; D ambiguous. This CDR3 comprises 16 residues. Germline loops: CDR1 MNHEY, CDR2 SMNVEV (reference sequence). Between the trimmed V and J ends, which lost 0 bases and 0 bases, there was a span of 6 bases. CDR3 in DNA: TGTGCCAGCAGTTTATCTCCTTTCTCTGGGGCCAACGTCCTGACTTTC. Translated, it gives CASSLSPFSGANVLTF.